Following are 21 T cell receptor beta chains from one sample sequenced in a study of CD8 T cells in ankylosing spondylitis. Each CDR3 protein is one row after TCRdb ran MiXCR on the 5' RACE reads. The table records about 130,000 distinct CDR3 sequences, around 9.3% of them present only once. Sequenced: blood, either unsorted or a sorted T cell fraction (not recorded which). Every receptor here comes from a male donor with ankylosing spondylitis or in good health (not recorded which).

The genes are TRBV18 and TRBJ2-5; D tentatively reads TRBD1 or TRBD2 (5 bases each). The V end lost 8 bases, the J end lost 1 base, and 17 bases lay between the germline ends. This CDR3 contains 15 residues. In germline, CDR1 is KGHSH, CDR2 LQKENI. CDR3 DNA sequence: TGTGCCAGCAGAAGGGGAGATCCTTTCCAAGAGACCCAGTACTTC. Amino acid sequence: CASRRGDPFQETQYF.

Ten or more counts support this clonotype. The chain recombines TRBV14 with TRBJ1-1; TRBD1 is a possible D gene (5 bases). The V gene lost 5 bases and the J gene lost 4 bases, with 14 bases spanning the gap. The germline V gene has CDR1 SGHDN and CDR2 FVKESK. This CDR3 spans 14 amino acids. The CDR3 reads CASSSTLRVTEAFF. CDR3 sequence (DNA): TGTGCCAGCAGCTCCACCCTCAGGGTCACTGAAGCTTTCTTT.

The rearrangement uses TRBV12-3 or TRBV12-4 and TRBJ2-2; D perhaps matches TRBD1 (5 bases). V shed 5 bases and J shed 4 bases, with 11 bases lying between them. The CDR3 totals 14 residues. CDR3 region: CASSNGHVTGELFF. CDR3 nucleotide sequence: TGTGCCAGCAGTAACGGACACGTCACCGGGGAGCTGTTTTTT.

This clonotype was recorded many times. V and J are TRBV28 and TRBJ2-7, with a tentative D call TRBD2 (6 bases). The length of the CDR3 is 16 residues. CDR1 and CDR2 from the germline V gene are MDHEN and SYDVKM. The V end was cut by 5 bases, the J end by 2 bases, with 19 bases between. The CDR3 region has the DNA TGTGCCAGCAGTACCGGGGTAGCGGAAAATACCTACGAGCAGTACTTC. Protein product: CASSTGVAENTYEQYF. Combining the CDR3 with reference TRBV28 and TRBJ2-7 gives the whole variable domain DVKVTQSSRYLVKRTGEKVFLECVQDMDHENMFWYRQDPGLGLRLIYFSYDVKMKEKGDIPEGYSVSREKKERFSLILESASTNQTSMYLCASSTGVAENTYEQYFGPGTRLTVT.

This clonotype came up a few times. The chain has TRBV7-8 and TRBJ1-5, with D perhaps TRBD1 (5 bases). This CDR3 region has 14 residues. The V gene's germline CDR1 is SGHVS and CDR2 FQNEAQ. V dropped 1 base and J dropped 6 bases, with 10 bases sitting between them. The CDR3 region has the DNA TGTGCCAGCAGCTTAGGGGCAGGGCTTCAGCCCCAGCATTTT. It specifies CASSLGAGLQPQHF.

The CDR3 protein is CSVGDPRTYEQYF. CDR3 sequence (DNA): TGCAGCGTGGGGGACCCCCGAACCTACGAGCAGTACTTC. The J gene is TRBJ2-7, the V gene TRBV29-1; either TRBD1 or TRBD2 may supply D (5 bases each). Per the germline V gene, CDR1 is SQVTM and CDR2 is ANQGSEA. This CDR3 spans 13 amino acids. V lost 6 bases, J lost 2 bases, and 14 bases lay in between.

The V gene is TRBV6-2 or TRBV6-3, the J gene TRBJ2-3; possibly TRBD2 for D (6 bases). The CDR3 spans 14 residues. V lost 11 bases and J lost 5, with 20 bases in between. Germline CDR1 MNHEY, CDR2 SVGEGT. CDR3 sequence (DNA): TGTGCCTTGTCACGGGAGCCCCCTCGAGATACGCAGTATTTT. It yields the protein CALSREPPRDTQYF.

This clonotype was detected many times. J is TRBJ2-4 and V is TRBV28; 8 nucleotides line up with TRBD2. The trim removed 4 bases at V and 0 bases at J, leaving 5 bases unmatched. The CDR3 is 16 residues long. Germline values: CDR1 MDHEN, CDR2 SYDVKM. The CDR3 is CASSSTGGLAKNIQYF. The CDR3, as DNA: TGTGCCAGCAGTTCCACGGGGGGGCTAGCCAAAAACATTCAGTACTTC.

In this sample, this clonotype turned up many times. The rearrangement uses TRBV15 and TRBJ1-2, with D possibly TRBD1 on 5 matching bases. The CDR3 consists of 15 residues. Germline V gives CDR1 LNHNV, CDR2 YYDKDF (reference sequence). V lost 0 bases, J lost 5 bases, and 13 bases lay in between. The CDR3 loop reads CATSRDQGGEYGYTF. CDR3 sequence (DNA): TGTGCCACCAGCAGAGATCAGGGTGGGGAATATGGCTACACCTTC.

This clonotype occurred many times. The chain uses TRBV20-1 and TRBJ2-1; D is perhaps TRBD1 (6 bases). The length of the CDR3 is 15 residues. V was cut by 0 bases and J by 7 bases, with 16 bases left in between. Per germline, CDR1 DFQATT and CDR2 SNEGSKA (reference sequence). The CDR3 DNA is TGCAGTGCTAGAGATTACGGGTGGGACACGAATGAGCAGTTCTTC. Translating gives CSARDYGWDTNEQFF.

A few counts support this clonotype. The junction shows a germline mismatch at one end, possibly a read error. CDR3 sequence reads: CSVVPVNSGANGLTF. The CDR3 DNA is TGCAGCGTTGTACCCGTAAACTCTGGGGCCAACGGCCTGACTTTC. The chain recombines TRBV29-1 with TRBJ2-6; possible D gene TRBD1, 5 bases. The CDR3 runs to 15 residues. Germline V CDR1 and CDR2: SQVTM, ANQGSEA.

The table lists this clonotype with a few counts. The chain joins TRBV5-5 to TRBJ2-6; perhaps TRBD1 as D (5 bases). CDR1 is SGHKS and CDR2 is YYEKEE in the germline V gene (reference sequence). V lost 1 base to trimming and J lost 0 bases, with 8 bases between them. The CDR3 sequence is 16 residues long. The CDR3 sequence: CASSLSTVSGANVLTF. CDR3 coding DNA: TGTGCCAGCAGCTTGTCGACAGTCTCTGGGGCCAACGTCCTGACTTTC.

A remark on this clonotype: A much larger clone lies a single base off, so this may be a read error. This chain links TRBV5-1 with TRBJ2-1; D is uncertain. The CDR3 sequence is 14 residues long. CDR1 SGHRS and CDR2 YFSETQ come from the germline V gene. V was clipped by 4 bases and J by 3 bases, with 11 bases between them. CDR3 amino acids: CASSPQEIYNEQFF. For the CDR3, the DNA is TGCGCCAGCAGCCCCCAAGAGATCTACAATGAGCAGTTCTTC.

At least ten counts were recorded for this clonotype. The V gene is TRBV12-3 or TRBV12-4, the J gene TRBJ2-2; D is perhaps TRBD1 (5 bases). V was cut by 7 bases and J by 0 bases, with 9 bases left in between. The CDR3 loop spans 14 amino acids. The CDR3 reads CASTGLTNTGELFF. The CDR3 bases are TGTGCCAGCACAGGGCTAACGAACACCGGGGAGCTGTTTTTT.

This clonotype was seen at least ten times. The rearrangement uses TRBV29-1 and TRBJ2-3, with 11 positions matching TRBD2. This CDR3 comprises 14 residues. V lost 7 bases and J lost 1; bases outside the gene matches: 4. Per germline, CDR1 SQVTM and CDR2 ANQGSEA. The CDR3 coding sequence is TGCAGCGCCCAACTAGCGGGGGGCACAGATACGCAGTATTTT. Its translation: CSAQLAGGTDTQYF.

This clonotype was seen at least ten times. The CDR3, as DNA: TGTGCCAGCAGGCCGACCAGTGGCACCGGGGAGCTGTTTTTT. Protein sequence: CASRPTSGTGELFF. The chain links TRBV7-3 to TRBJ2-2; unclear D gene. From germline, CDR1 is SGHTA and CDR2 FQGTGA. Trimming removed 6 bases from V and 4 bases from J, with 12 bases in between. The CDR3 runs 14 residues. The variable domain in full, with the rest retrieved from reference TRBV7-3 and TRBJ2-2, is GAGVSQTPSNKVTEKGKYVELRCDPISGHTALYWYRQSLGQGPEFLIYFQGTGAADDSGLPNDRFFAVRPEGSVSTLKIQRTERGDSAVYLCASRPTSGTGELFFGEGSRLTVL.

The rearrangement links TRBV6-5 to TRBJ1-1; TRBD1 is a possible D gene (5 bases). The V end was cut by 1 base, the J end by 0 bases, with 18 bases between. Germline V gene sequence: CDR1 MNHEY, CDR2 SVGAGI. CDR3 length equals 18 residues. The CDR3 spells CASSYFQGYRNLNTEAFF. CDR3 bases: TGTGCCAGCAGTTACTTCCAGGGCTATCGGAATTTGAACACTGAAGCTTTCTTT.

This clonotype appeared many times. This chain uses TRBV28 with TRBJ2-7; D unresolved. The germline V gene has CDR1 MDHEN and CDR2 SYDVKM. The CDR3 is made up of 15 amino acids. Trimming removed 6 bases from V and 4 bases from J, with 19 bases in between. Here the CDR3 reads CASSSSLPFKYEQYF. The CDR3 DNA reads TGTGCCAGCAGCTCCTCCCTACCATTCAAGTACGAGCAGTACTTC.

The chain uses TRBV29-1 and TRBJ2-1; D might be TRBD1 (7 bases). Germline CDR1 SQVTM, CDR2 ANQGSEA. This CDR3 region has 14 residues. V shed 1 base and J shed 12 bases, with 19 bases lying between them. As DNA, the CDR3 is TGCAGCGTTGAAGGCTCGACAGGGACTTATGTGCAGTTCTTC. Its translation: CSVEGSTGTYVQFF.

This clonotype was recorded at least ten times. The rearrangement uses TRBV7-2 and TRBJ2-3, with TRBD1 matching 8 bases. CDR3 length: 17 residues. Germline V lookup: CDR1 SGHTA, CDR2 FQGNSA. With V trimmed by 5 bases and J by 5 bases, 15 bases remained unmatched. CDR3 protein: CASSPRPGTGGGDTQYF. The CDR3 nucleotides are TGTGCCAGCAGCCCGCGTCCCGGGACAGGTGGAGGAGATACGCAGTATTTT.

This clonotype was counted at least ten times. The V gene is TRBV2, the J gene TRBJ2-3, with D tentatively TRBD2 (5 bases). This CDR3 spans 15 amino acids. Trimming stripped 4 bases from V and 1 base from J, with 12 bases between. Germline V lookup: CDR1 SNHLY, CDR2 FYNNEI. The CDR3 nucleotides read TGTGCCAGCAGTGGGTTAGCGAGCCGCACAGATACGCAGTATTTT. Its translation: CASSGLASRTDTQYF. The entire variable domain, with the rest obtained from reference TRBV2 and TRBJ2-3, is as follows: EPEVTQTPSHQVTQMGQEVILRCVPISNHLYFYWYRQILGQKVEFLVSFYNNEISEKSEIFDDQFSVERPDGSNFTLKIRSTKLEDSAMYFCASSGLASRTDTQYFGPGTRLTVL.